Listed below are T cell receptor beta chains from one sample, sequenced in a study of blood T cell repertoires in COVID-19. Assay: immunoSEQ multiplex PCR; the TCRdb copy retains only in-frame clones and omits some. In the table there are a few hundred thousand clones, around nine tenths of which are singletons. Sequences were obtained from peripheral blood. All receptors derive from a man younger than 30 with active or convalescent COVID-19. Both conserved end residues are trimmed from each CDR3. Size is stated for part of the rows, as once, few or many counts, or as a class when the clone is expanded.

j_gene	abundance	v_gene	CDR3aa
TRBJ2-2	-	TRBV5-1	ASRNPFAGDTGELF
TRBJ2-3	-	TRBV19	ASSTGTSGRHDTQY
TRBJ2-1	-	TRBV6-4	ASSPTSGSNEQF
TRBJ1-1	-	TRBV28	ASSLQGELNTEAF
TRBJ1-5	-	TRBV5-6	ASSLTRSHQPQH
TRBJ1-4	-	TRBV30	AWNGGGEMLELF
TRBJ1-2	once	TRBV13	ASSPGLLNYGYT
TRBJ1-1	-	TRBV19	ASSIGSGVPEAF
TRBJ2-1	once	TRBV29-1	SARDSNEQF
TRBJ2-7	-	TRBV28	ASSSRGTPAGYEQY
TRBJ2-7	-	TRBV9	ASSVSQGQKQY
TRBJ2-3	-	TRBV6-5	ATLQTWTDTQY
TRBJ1-1	few	TRBV19	ASSRSPVTGVNTEAF
TRBJ2-5	-	TRBV19	ASGEGRQETQY
TRBJ2-7	-	TRBV6-8	ASTKGGPIAGGHEQY
TRBJ2-2	-	TRBV9	ASSHSGGWDTGELF
TRBJ2-5	-	TRBV6-6	ASSLPEGPQY
TRBJ1-6	-	TRBV27	ASNRQGRNSPLH
TRBJ1-2	-	TRBV6-2/TRBV6-3	ASSWASGLNGYT
TRBJ2-1	-	TRBV7-3	ASSLGTAYNEQF
TRBJ1-2	-	TRBV29-1	SVDSQDYGYT
TRBJ2-3	-	TRBV5-8	AGGSLSTDTQY
TRBJ2-2	-	TRBV5-8	ASSPLTSGRIGGELF
TRBJ1-1	-	TRBV4-1	ASSQGFQNTEAF
TRBJ1-1	few	TRBV29-1	SAGDREAF
TRBJ2-2	-	TRBV10-3	AITPIAGGPNTGELF
TRBJ1-4	-	TRBV21-1	ASTHRGIANEKLF
TRBJ2-3	-	TRBV6-2/TRBV6-3	ASSYSARGSTDTQY
TRBJ2-1	once	TRBV6-5	ASNYEGAPPYNEQF
TRBJ2-7	-	TRBV18	ASSRRQGYEQY
TRBJ2-7	-	TRBV7-2	ASSLDQLAWGQY
TRBJ1-5	-	TRBV6-5	ASRKDRALNQPQH
TRBJ1-6	-	TRBV19	ASSYYNSPLH
TRBJ1-2	-	TRBV6-1	ASSEVRGLGYGYT
TRBJ2-7	-	TRBV7-8	ASSLGISYEQY
TRBJ2-5	-	TRBV6-5	ASSYSRTSGQKTQY
TRBJ2-7	once	TRBV7-2	ASSIGTGPIYEQY
TRBJ1-2	-	TRBV27	ASSLRRPGTGARGT
TRBJ2-7	-	TRBV10-2	ASSESLAGAAYEQY
TRBJ1-5	-	TRBV5-8	ASSPQQGGQPQH
TRBJ2-7	few	TRBV6-6	ASSPGAFYEQY
TRBJ2-1	-	TRBV5-4	ASSRTSGSRDEQF
TRBJ2-7	-	TRBV27	ASSPSTGGSYEQY
TRBJ1-3	-	TRBV19	ASSIGGGSSGNTIY
TRBJ1-2	-	TRBV7-9	ASSPRRENYGYT
TRBJ2-2	-	TRBV11-3	ASSSGSPGELF
TRBJ2-5	-	TRBV27	ASSHRGSGTKETQY
TRBJ1-1	-	TRBV19	ASSTGVNTEAF